This TCR beta chain was identified during a study of T cells in Graves' hyperthyroidism and ophthalmopathy. Study-wide context: At the time of initial diagnosis and before any treatment, peripheral blood was collected. Study findings and constraints: Most thyroid-expanded clonotypes above 0.001 were also found in blood.

RNA transcripts served as the template for amplifying TCR beta CDR3 regions. First-round RT-PCR of the TCR CDR3 relied on the HTBI primer set. TCRdb fed the multiplex PCR reads into MiXCR, producing one record per CDR3 protein. The sample has around 520,000 distinct CDR3 sequences, approximately 25% seen once. In this sample, this clonotype turned up a few times. Its antigen is still unknown. In germline, CDR1 is SNHLY, CDR2 FYNNEI. With 0 bases removed from V and 0 bases from J, the gap between germline ends came to 18 bases. The CDR3 has 19 residues. Under 3 months was the duration of disease in ophthalmopathy patients, who also had a Clinical Activity Score of at least 3 and a NOSPECS grade of at least 4. Thyroid ultrasound and orbital computed tomography, with clinical symptoms and serum thyroxine and TRAb, informed diagnoses.

This rearrangement joins TRBV2 to TRBJ1-5, with D perhaps matching TRBD1 (5 bases). Sequencing was done on a sample of blood. This TCR derives from a woman aged 25 to 39 with Graves' ophthalmopathy. The CDR3 DNA sequence: TGTGCCAGCAGTGAAGCGATGATGGGGCAGGACATTAGCAATCAGCCCCAGCATTTT. This sequence encodes CASSEAMMGQDISNQPQHF.